This entry lists 11 T cell receptor beta chains sequenced from one sample in a study of shared clonotypes between healthy human individuals. Libraries were prepared by immunoSEQ multiplex PCR; TCRdb keeps only in-frame clonotypes and omits some of them. Altogether about 800,000 clones are present, approximately 96% being singletons, with the ten largest covering less than 0.25%. CD45RO-negative, CCR7-positively selected cells formed the naive CD8 fraction, excluding terminally differentiated effector memory CD45RA+ cells. Material: naive CD8+ T cells sorted from blood. These receptors were taken from a man aged 30 to 45 in good health.

The chain links TRBV9 to TRBJ2-7; 8 positions agree with TRBD1. Germline CDR1 SGDLS, CDR2 YYNGEE. The CDR3 length is 14 residues. J gave up 6 bases and V 7 bases, and 12 bases lay outside the gene matches. CDR3: CASARAGGMSEQYF. The CDR3 DNA reads as TGTGCCAGCGCTCGGGCAGGGGGCATGAGCGAGCAGTACTTC.

The V gene is TRBV5-6, the J gene TRBJ2-7, with 8 bases that match TRBD2. The CDR3 has 14 amino acids. Unmatched junction bases numbered 4, after V lost 2 bases and J lost 3 bases. Germline V gene lookup returns CDR1 SGHDT and CDR2 YYEEEE. The CDR3 here is CASSLTSGDYEQYF. The CDR3 DNA follows: TGTGCCAGCAGCTTAACTAGCGGAGACTACGAGCAGTACTTC.

The CDR3 bases are TGTGCCAGCAGCTTACAGGACGAATACAATGAGCAGTTCTTC. It translates to CASSLQDEYNEQFF. This chain connects TRBV11-2 to TRBJ2-1; the D is unclear. With 2 bases removed from V and 4 bases from J, the gap between germline ends came to 9 bases. Germline CDR1 is SGHAT and CDR2 is FQNNGV. The CDR3 spans 14 residues.

The chain uses TRBV7-9 and TRBJ2-2; D might be TRBD2 (5 bases). Germline values: CDR1 SEHNR, CDR2 FQNEAQ (reference sequence). The CDR3 consists of 14 residues. Trimming took 5 bases from V and 6 from J, leaving 13 bases between them. CDR3 in DNA: TGTGCCAGCAGCCACCCACTAGGAGCCGGGGAGCTGTTTTTT. Translated, it gives CASSHPLGAGELFF.

The chain couples TRBV27 to TRBJ2-1; the match to TRBD1 covers 11 bases. Trimming removed 4 bases from V and 8 bases from J; junction bases left unmatched: 7. The CDR3 contains 15 residues. Germline V lookup: CDR1 MNHEY, CDR2 SMNVEV (reference sequence). The CDR3 nucleotides are TGTGCCAGCAGTTCCGAGGACAGGGGGCACGATGAGCAGTTCTTC. It specifies CASSSEDRGHDEQFF.

The DNA of the CDR3 is TGTGCCAGCAGCTCCGGACTAGCGAAATACAATGAGCAGTTCTTC. This encodes CASSSGLAKYNEQFF. The V call is TRBV7-7, the J call TRBJ2-1; 9 nucleotides match TRBD2. CDR3 length equals 15 residues. V dropped 4 bases and J dropped 4; count of bases not matched to a gene: 5. CDR1 SSHAT and CDR2 FNYEAQ come from the germline V gene (reference sequence).

The rearrangement joins TRBV29-1 to TRBJ1-2; TRBD1 agrees at 8 bases. The CDR3 totals 12 residues. V was clipped by 5 bases and J by 4 bases; unmatched bases: 3. The germline V gene has CDR1 SQVTM and CDR2 ANQGSEA. CDR3 protein: CSVQGAGYGYTF. The CDR3 nucleotides are TGCAGCGTTCAGGGGGCGGGCTATGGCTACACCTTC.

The J gene is TRBJ1-5, the V gene TRBV7-9; D unresolved. CDR3 length: 15 residues. The germline V and J ends were trimmed by 1 base and 6 bases, with 13 bases remaining between them. Per germline, CDR1 SEHNR and CDR2 FQNEAQ (reference sequence). The CDR3 reads CASSLGTDVSQPQHF. For the CDR3, the DNA is TGTGCCAGCAGCTTAGGAACCGACGTTAGTCAGCCCCAGCATTTT.

This chain joins TRBV7-8 and TRBJ1-4; D is unclear. Germline lookup yields CDR1 SGHVS and CDR2 FQNEAQ. CDR3 size: 14 residues. V was clipped by 1 base and J by 8 bases, with 11 bases between them. The DNA for the CDR3 is TGTGCCAGCAGCTTAGAGGGAACGGGAGAAAAACTGTTTTTT. Its protein is CASSLEGTGEKLFF.

The chain carries TRBV12-5 and TRBJ2-1; D might be TRBD2 (6 bases). The CDR3 has 11 residues. V lost 6 bases, J lost 10 bases, and 10 bases lay in between. CDR1 LGHNT and CDR2 FRNRAP come from the germline V gene. The CDR3 spells CASGGLGEQFF. The CDR3 region has the DNA TGTGCTAGTGGGGGACTTGGGGAGCAGTTCTTC.

The rearrangement joins TRBV4-1 to TRBJ1-4, with TRBD1 matching over 10 bases. V shed 3 bases and J 1 base; nucleotides not matched to a gene: 5. The germline V gene encodes CDR1 MGHRA and CDR2 YSYEKL. The CDR3 totals 17 residues. For the CDR3, the DNA is TGCGCCAGCAGCCACCTGACAGGGGGCGAAACTAATGAAAAACTGTTTTTT. This sequence encodes CASSHLTGGETNEKLFF.